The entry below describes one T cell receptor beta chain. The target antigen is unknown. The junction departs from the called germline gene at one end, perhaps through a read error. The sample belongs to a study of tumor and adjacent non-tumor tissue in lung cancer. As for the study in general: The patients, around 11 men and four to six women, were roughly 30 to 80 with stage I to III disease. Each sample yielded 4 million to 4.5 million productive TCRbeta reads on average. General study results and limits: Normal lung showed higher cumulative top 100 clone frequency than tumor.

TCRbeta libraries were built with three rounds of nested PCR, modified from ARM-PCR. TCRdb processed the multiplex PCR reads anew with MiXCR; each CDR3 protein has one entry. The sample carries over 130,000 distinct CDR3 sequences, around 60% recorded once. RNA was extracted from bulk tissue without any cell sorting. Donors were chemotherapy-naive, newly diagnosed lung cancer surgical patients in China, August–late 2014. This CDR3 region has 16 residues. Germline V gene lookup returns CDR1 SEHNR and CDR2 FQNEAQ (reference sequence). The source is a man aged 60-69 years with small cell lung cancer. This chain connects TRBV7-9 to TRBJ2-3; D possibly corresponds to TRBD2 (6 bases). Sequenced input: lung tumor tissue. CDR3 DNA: TGCGCCAGCAGCCCGTTTAGGTCGGGACTCACAGATACGCAGTATTTT. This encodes CASSPFRSGLTDTQYF. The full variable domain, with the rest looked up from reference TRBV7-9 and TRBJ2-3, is DTGVSQNPRHKITKRGQNVTFRCDPISEHNRLYWYRQTLGQGPEFLTYFQNEAQLEKSRLLSDRFSAERPKGSFSTLEIQRTEQGDSAMYLCASSPFRSGLTDTQYFGPGTRLTVL.